This T cell receptor beta chain emerged from a study of identical twins. Study-wide results and limits: Within cord blood, abundant beta clonotypes carried fewer insertions, but memory repertoires showed no such trend.

In this sample, this clonotype turned up a few times. Its antigen is unidentified. Germline lookup yields CDR1 SNHLY and CDR2 FYNNEI. CDR3 length equals 15 residues. V lost 4 bases, J lost 6 bases, and 18 bases lay in between. Template switching added a universal primer site, and cDNA bore unique molecular identifiers. MiXCR, run by TCRdb on the 5' RACE reads, gives a single entry per CDR3 protein. The sample yields 450,000 or so distinct CDR3 sequences, over 11% seen once. Every donor was a healthy Caucasian. The same sample was also studied in work on yellow fever vaccine responses in identical twins. From that paper: Twins reportedly had a vaccine T cell response that seemed partly convergent, partly personalized.

The receptor comes from a woman between 18 and 29 years old in good health. The sequenced material came from CD4+ T cells sorted from blood. The V and J genes are TRBV2 and TRBJ1-2; D gene uncertain. CDR3 residues: CASSASGRPGDGYTF. The CDR3 coding sequence is TGTGCCAGCAGTGCATCCGGACGGCCCGGCGATGGCTACACCTTC.